This T cell receptor (beta chain) was identified during a study of cytomegalovirus exposure and HLA in healthy donors (dated by TCRdb to about 2017). Regarding the complete study: An earlier analysis of fewer than 750 of the donors reported over 250 Gb of sequence data and around 110 million unique TCR beta sequences obtained from about 170 million T cells. Approximately 310 gigabases of sequencing data and 70 million to 95 million unique TCR sequences made up an early release that covered fewer than 650 HLA-typed donors. The genetic ancestry cluster associated with self-reported Caucasian donors included approximately 85% of the 398 genotyped donors. The study was designed to test whether signatures of past pathogen exposure could be identified by cataloging public T cell receptors. The study used immunosequencing to profile the T cell repertoires of approximately 630 subjects and linked those repertoires to cytomegalovirus serostatus. Besides the first cohort of about 730 subjects, a separate validation cohort made up of 90 to 150 different subjects was used. To predict cytomegalovirus infection status, the study combined high-throughput TCR immunosequencing, statistical association of individual TCRs with disease status, and machine learning. A later analysis re-analyzed previously published TCR beta repertoires from 500 to 700 donors and added high-resolution HLA genotyping to study TCR occurrence patterns. In the later analysis, no new phenotypic data were used to find candidate immune exposures; instead, reliance was placed on TCR beta sequences and their occurrence across donors. An earlier analysis of 500 to 650 of the donors applied high-throughput TCR beta sequencing to assess whether each TCR beta V gene segment acted as functional or pseudogenic. Donor age, sex, ethnicity and CMV serostatus were compiled alongside the repertoire data. A later genetic analysis used genome-wide SNP genotypes for about 60% of the roughly 700 donors, treating that subset as a discovery cohort. All discovery cohort repertoires had been generated on a single sequencing platform. Class I and class II HLA loci were covered by the typing at four-digit resolution. The number of typed donors differed by locus: roughly 629-640 for A, B, C, DRB1 and DQB1; 522 for DQA1; 600 to 610 for DPA1; and around 470 for DPB1. Roughly five DR-DQ haplotypes were treated as single units for association and clustering because of strong linkage in the cohort. Across some 400 genotyped donors of the cohort, an average of approximately 240,000 unique TCR beta nucleotide sequences per donor were sequenced, and approximately 17% of those sequences were non-productive. What the study reported, not specific to this receptor: A further reported finding was that TCR beta sequences accurately predicted the HLA-A and HLA-B alleles for most subjects in the first cohort. Strong co-occurrence of HLA alleles, especially DR and DQ, made assigning TCR associations to individual alleles difficult. A cluster of highly shared sequence variants was judged likely to represent a technical artifact of the sequencing pipeline. A few of the identified cytomegalovirus-associated TCR beta chains were confirmed in vitro to be specific for cytomegalovirus antigens. The classifier was reported to diagnose cytomegalovirus status with high specificity and sensitivity in both the original cohort and the validation cohort. Linkage disequilibrium might explain the correlated functional status among segregating V segments, but an unknown experimental factor could not be excluded. Sequencing depth was assumed to be roughly uniform across donors in the presence/absence analyses, though that assumption may not hold. According to a later analysis, TCR association rates differed among HLA loci, with DRB1 alleles showing the most associated TCRs and HLA-C alleles showing the fewest. According to a later analysis, parvovirus B19, influenza, CMV and Epstein-Barr virus appeared linked to several top co-occurrence clusters. A later analysis found that HLA-associated TCR beta chains were more clonally expanded and had lower generation probabilities than equally common non-associated chains. In an earlier analysis of several hundred of the donors, most TCR beta V segments were observed in productive rearrangements about 87% or about 30% of the time, broadly matching IMGT annotations. Immune exposure information for the cohort was limited to CMV serostatus. Because the 87-base-pair reads could not distinguish some IMGT-functional V segments, including TRBV6-2 and TRBV6-3, those segments were excluded. Because counts were too low, about 18 rarely observed V segments, including chromosome 9 orphons, were excluded from the earlier analysis of about 500 of the donors. The cohort was sequenced for TCR beta chains only, and without alpha or paired-chain data the features that could be detected were limited. In a later genetic analysis, a missense DCLRE1C variant was associated with V-gene and J-gene trimming of TCR beta chains, and the association was replicated in an independent cohort. In a later genetic analysis, fewer N-insertions in productive TCRs were reported among donors in an Asian-associated ancestry cluster than the roughly 640-donor mean. Specific HLA alleles were associated with 15,000 to 20,000 TCR beta sequences at a false discovery rate of 0.05 in a later analysis. The study gave a list of 150 to 200 TCR beta chains associated with cytomegalovirus. According to a later analysis, most CMV-associated TCR beta chains appeared to be HLA-restricted, and the HLA associations seemed to be driven largely by CMV exposure. It was suggested by the authors that the approach could potentially be generalized to other disease states and immunological phenotypes. While some public TCRs were present in many individuals, most TCR sequences turned up only very rarely across donors. Because HLA typing was missing for some donors at each locus, association tests included only the typed subset.

In total, roughly 710 healthy bone marrow donors made up the cohort. At the time of sampling, every cohort member was nominally healthy, though immune exposures that went unrecorded were likely present. The donor was CMV seropositive and belonged to the group of more than 250 seropositive cohort members. A peripheral blood sample was provided by each donor, and peripheral blood mononuclear cells were used for TCR beta sequencing. The Qiagen DNeasy Blood Extraction Kit was used to extract genomic DNA from the blood cell samples. As to this clone: Its antigen has not been determined. Within one base of it there is no much larger clone, and no base qualities were kept.

Relative to germline, V is missing 0 bases and J is missing 3 bases, with 9 bases of the junction outside any gene match. From cysteine to phenylalanine, the CDR3 is 17 amino acids long. Of the read, only the CDR3 DNA is kept; its 51 bases are in frame from base 1. The germline V gene gives CDR1 as SGHRS and CDR2 as YFSETQ. Libraries were made using the immunoSEQ multiplex PCR assay. A mixture of 60 forward primers for TCR Vbeta segments and 13 reverse primers for TCR Jbeta segments was used in the multiplex PCR. The CDR3 region of rearranged TCR beta genes was amplified from genomic DNA with a multiplex PCR assay. The amplified TCR beta libraries were sequenced on the Illumina HiSeq System as 87-base-pair reads. The paper's data handling went like this. A later analysis counted some 74 million unique TCR beta chains across the 550 to 750 repertoires, and 9.5 million to 11 million of these chains were shared by at least two donors. Raw reads were error-corrected and collapsed into unique sequences with a nearest-neighbor algorithm that merged closely related sequences to remove PCR and sequencing errors. CDR3 sequences were aligned to IMGT reference sequences to assign V, D and J gene segments. For a sequence to be retained, a match of at least six nucleotides to both a V gene segment and a J gene segment was required. A rearrangement was called productive if the CDR3 had no stop codons and remained in frame with V and J, and every other rearrangement was called non-productive. CDR3 was defined by IMGT convention, running from the second conserved V-encoded cysteine to the conserved J-encoded phenylalanine. The earlier analysis of roughly 590 of the donors excluded any sequence lacking an unambiguous match to a single V gene segment. An earlier analysis of several hundred of the donors called V segments functional above 56.7% productive rearrangements and segregating when the between-donor standard deviation exceeded 5%. A statistical classification framework was developed to diagnose cytomegalovirus status using the catalog of TCR beta chain sequences. In a later analysis, TCR nucleotide sequences were compared against IMGT/GENE-DB human TR gene sequences so that V and J genes could be assigned. A later analysis assigned CDR3 sequences and most-parsimonious VDJ recombination scenarios with the TCRdist pipeline. In a later analysis, each TCR beta chain was defined by its CDR3 amino acid sequence together with its V-gene family, and reads without a unique V-gene family were excluded. In a later analysis, around 650 highly shared, low-generation-probability nucleotide sequences were removed to address suspected cross-contamination and a sequencing artifact. A later analysis calculated a clonal expansion index for each public chain from normalized within-repertoire ranks of inferred template counts. In a later analysis, generation probabilities were computed with a VDJ recombination model fitted to out-of-frame rearrangements, and the resulting probabilities were checked against IGoR. A later analysis scored TCR-TCR, TCR-HLA and TCR-CMV co-occurrence with hypergeometric tests, applying a repertoire-size bias correction to TCR pairs. In a later analysis, false discovery rates were estimated by permuting HLA or CMV assignments 20 times. In a later analysis, co-occurring TCRs were grouped using DBSCAN, with TCRdist sequence similarity added in when clustering inside HLA-allele-positive subsets. Repertoires with fewer than 30,000 or more than 120,000 public chains were left out of co-occurrence clustering, as were about 5 repertoires with anomalous nucleotide sharing. The source is immuneACCESS, and TCRdb retained only in-frame sequences with V and J called. Part of the clones is not carried over; for the studies checked, unresolved V genes explain less than half of this, and the remainder is unexplained. The V and J calls and clone size are taken from that table; D and trimming were inferred from the DNA. The sample table records roughly 100,000 clones; 70% to 85% of these occur just once. The ten top clones hold roughly 5.4% of the sample.

The TCR sequence derives from a woman under 30 in good health and CMV-seropositive. Recombination linked TRBV5-1 to TRBJ2-7; the central 10 bases match TRBD2. Material: PBMCs. The DNA sequence is as follows: TGCGCCAGCAGCTTGGCCCCCGGACTAGCGGACCTCTACGAGCAGTACTTC. It translates to CASSLAPGLADLYEQYF.